The 13 T cell receptor beta chains listed next were all sequenced from one sample in a study of T-cell reconstitution after alpha-beta-depleted transplantation in children listed by TCRdb under 2016. The library came from PCR. The sequencer was an Illumina HiSeq 2500. Molecular barcoding was employed in the preparation of TCR libraries, with unique molecular identifiers being used to normalize TCRbeta repertoire quantification. TCRdb handled the public reads itself, with Q25 trimming in fastp and clone calling in MiXCR, and kept productive beta chains. Rows are combined by CDR3 protein, so each entry shows the most common genes and DNA. The sample records 780,000 or so distinct CDR3 sequences, approximately 15% of which are singletons. The top ten clonotypes cover approximately 4.5% of the sample. In the paper's terms, the treatment or condition label means: allogeneic hematopoietic cell transplantation with graft depleted of TCRalphabeta T cells and CD19 B cells.

The sequenced sample was PBMCs, mostly from graft donor cells, obtained 360 days after TCRalphabeta/CD19-depleted stem cell transplant. These receptors were collected from a male patient younger than 18 who had a stem cell transplant for acute lymphoblastic leukemia, so the T cells may come from the graft donor.

In this sample, this clonotype turned up a few times. V is TRBV9 and J is TRBJ2-7; D unclear. Trimming took off 0 bases at V and 8 bases at J, with 3 bases between the two ends. Germline V lookup: CDR1 SGDLS, CDR2 YYNGEE. This CDR3 comprises 10 residues. Here the CDR3 reads CASSVGQQYF. As DNA, the CDR3 is TGTGCCAGCAGCGTAGGCCAGCAGTACTTC.

The chain has TRBV24-1 and TRBJ1-5; possible D gene TRBD1, 6 bases. The ends were cut back, 11 bases at V and 4 bases at J, with 11 bases in the middle. The CDR3 length is 12 residues. Germline CDR1 KGHDR, CDR2 SFDVKD. CDR3 sequence (DNA): TGTGCCATCACAGGGATGAATCAGCCCCAGCATTTT. Protein sequence: CAITGMNQPQHF.

The chain is built from TRBV29-1 and TRBJ1-2; no clear D. V was shortened by 4 bases and J by 5 bases, with 11 bases between the two germline ends. Germline CDR1 and CDR2: SQVTM and ANQGSEA. The CDR3 covers 12 residues. The DNA of the CDR3 is TGCAGCGTTGCGGCACCGGATTATGGCTACACCTTC. Translating gives CSVAAPDYGYTF. The full variable domain, with the rest looked up from reference TRBV29-1 and TRBJ1-2, is SAVISQKPSRDICQRGTSLTIQCQVDSQVTMMFWYRQQPGQSLTLIATANQGSEATYESGFVIDKFPISRPNLTFSTLTVSNMSPEDSSIYLCSVAAPDYGYTFGSGTRLTVV.

The table lists this clonotype with a few counts. This chain links TRBV5-1 with TRBJ2-5; D is perhaps TRBD2 (5 bases). Germline loops: CDR1 SGHRS, CDR2 YFSETQ. CDR3 length equals 15 residues. V was pared by 2 bases and J by 7 bases, with 18 bases between. This chain's CDR3 is CASSFILEDVGTQYF. The CDR3 DNA is TGCGCCAGCAGCTTTATCTTGGAGGACGTTGGGACCCAGTACTTC.

At least ten counts were recorded for this clonotype. The chain combines TRBV6-1 with TRBJ2-7, with D possibly called TRBD1 or TRBD2 (6 bases each). V lost 7 bases and J lost 0, with 16 bases in between. In germline, CDR1 is MNHNS, CDR2 SASEGT. The length of the CDR3 is 15 residues. CDR3 region: CASTGIGGSSYEQYF. Written as DNA, the CDR3 is TGTGCCAGCACAGGGATAGGGGGGAGCTCCTACGAGCAGTACTTC.

This clonotype was picked up a small number of times. The chain couples TRBV12-3 or TRBV12-4 to TRBJ2-7; perhaps TRBD2 as D (6 bases). V was pared by 5 bases and J by 6 bases, with 23 bases between. CDR3 length equals 16 residues. CDR3 sequence (DNA): TGTGCCAGCAGTGTCCATCTGTACGGGGGATCGGGCGAGCAGTACTTC. Its translation is CASSVHLYGGSGEQYF.

Regarding this clonotype: A much larger clone lies a single base off, so this may be a read error. This rearrangement joins TRBV15 to TRBJ2-1; a possible D gene is TRBD2 (6 bases). Trimming shortened V by 5 bases and J by 0 bases, and 14 bases separated the two germline ends. CDR1 LNHNV and CDR2 YYDKDF come from the germline V gene (reference sequence). The CDR3 contains 16 residues. The CDR3 region has the DNA TGTGCCACCAGCGGAGGAGGGACTTCCTCCTACAATGAGCAGTTCTTC. Protein: CATSGGGTSSYNEQFF.

Only a few counts were recorded for this clonotype. The rearrangement uses TRBV5-1 and TRBJ2-7; 9 bases line up with TRBD1. Looked up from germline, CDR1 is SGHRS and CDR2 is YFSETQ. Trimming at V came to 4 bases and at J to 6 bases, leaving 8 bases not matched to a gene. The CDR3 is 14 residues long. In DNA, the CDR3 is TGCGCCAGCAGCCCACCGGGACAGGGCGGCGAGCAGTACTTC. It encodes CASSPPGQGGEQYF.

This clonotype was observed a handful of times. This rearrangement joins TRBV24-1 to TRBJ2-3; tentatively, D is TRBD1 (5 bases). Trimming removed 0 bases from V and 5 bases from J, with 17 bases in between. Germline assignment: CDR1 KGHDR and CDR2 SFDVKD. This CDR3 spans 17 amino acids. The CDR3 sequence is CATSDLGFGRTGDTQYF. For the CDR3, the DNA is TGTGCCACCAGTGATTTGGGTTTTGGACGCACAGGAGATACGCAGTATTTT.

This clonotype occurred a few times. The chain carries TRBV7-8 and TRBJ2-1; perhaps TRBD2 as D (5 bases). The CDR3 is 15 amino acids. V was shortened by 5 bases and J by 9 bases, with 20 bases between the two germline ends. CDR1 is SGHVS, CDR2 FQNEAQ, per germline. In DNA, the CDR3 is TGTGCCAGCAGCGGAGAGAGGGTGGGCCGGGCTGAGCAGTTCTTC. Translation gives CASSGERVGRAEQFF.

V and J are TRBV11-2 and TRBJ2-5, with 11 bases lining up with TRBD2. Looked up from germline, CDR1 is SGHAT and CDR2 is FQNNGV. V trimming: 1 base; J trimming: 5 bases; junction bases outside the gene matches: 6. This CDR3 is 16 amino acids long. The DNA for the CDR3 is TGTGCCAGCAGCTTAGTCCCGACTAGCGGGATGGAGACCCAGTACTTC. It encodes CASSLVPTSGMETQYF. Variable domain in full (rest from reference TRBV11-2 and TRBJ2-5): EAGVAQSPRYKIIEKRQSVAFWCNPISGHATLYWYQQILGQGPKLLIQFQNNGVVDDSQLPKDRFSAERLKGVDSTLKIQPAKLEDSAVYLCASSLVPTSGMETQYFGPGTRLLVL.

There are a few counts of this clonotype. The V call is TRBV29-1, the J call TRBJ2-7, with D tentatively TRBD2 (6 bases). Trimming cost V 7 bases and J 4 bases, with 20 bases left between them. This CDR3 contains 14 residues. Germline CDR1 is SQVTM and CDR2 is ANQGSEA. CDR3: CSALTGLAPYEQYF. The CDR3 region has the DNA TGCAGCGCCCTGACGGGACTTGCCCCATACGAGCAGTACTTC.

This clonotype has at least ten counts. A much larger clone lies a single base off, so this may be a read error. V and J are TRBV5-1 and TRBJ2-3; D unresolved. The CDR3 sequence is 12 residues long. From germline, CDR1 is SGHRS and CDR2 YFSETQ. Trimming removed 3 bases at V and 4 bases at J, with 6 bases between. The chain's CDR3 is CASSWAADTQYF. The CDR3 DNA reads TGCGCCAGCAGCTGGGCCGCAGATACGCAGTATTTT. Full variable domain (rest looked up from reference TRBV5-1 and TRBJ2-3): KAGVTQTPRYLIKTRGQQVTLSCSPISGHRSVSWYQQTPGQGLQFLFEYFSETQRNKGNFPGRFSGRQFSNSRSEMNVSTLELGDSALYLCASSWAADTQYFGPGTRLTVL.